This passage covers 22 T cell receptor beta chains from one sample sequenced in a study of cytotoxic CD8 clonotypes in ibrutinib-treated CLL. Measured with immunoSEQ multiplex PCR; TCRdb has only the in-frame clones, and not every one. The table has around 200,000 clones, about 75% seen once. The sequencing used PBMCs, collected after 12 months of ibrutinib treatment. The receptor source for this set is a human donor with chronic lymphocytic leukemia.

The chain recombines TRBV7-9 with TRBJ1-3; TRBD1 agrees at 7 bases. V shed 4 bases and J 5 bases; nucleotides not matched to a gene: 8. CDR1 is SEHNR and CDR2 is FQNEAQ in the germline V gene (reference sequence). The CDR3 covers 15 residues. CDR3 DNA sequence: TGTGCCAGCAGCTCGCTTGTACAGGGGAGAAACACCATATATTTT. It specifies CASSSLVQGRNTIYF.

The sample holds one count of this clone. CDR3 residues: CASSYSGGAAGNGYTF. The CDR3 DNA reads as TGTGCCAGCAGTTACTCAGGCGGCGCAGCTGGTAATGGCTACACCTTC. The chain employs TRBV6-5 and TRBJ1-2; the D is unclear. CDR1 is MNHEY and CDR2 is SVGAGI in the germline V gene. The V and J ends lost 0 bases and 6 bases respectively, with 17 bases between them. The CDR3 has 16 residues.

The gene calls are TRBV28 and TRBJ1-2; tentatively, D is TRBD1 (5 bases). The CDR3 length is 13 residues. Germline CDR1 and CDR2: MDHEN and SYDVKM. Deletions cut 2 bases from V and 4 bases from J, with 8 bases between. This CDR3 is CASSLPQGYGYTF. In DNA, the CDR3 is TGTGCCAGCAGTTTACCTCAGGGCTATGGCTACACCTTC.

This sequence joins TRBV6-4 and TRBJ2-2, with TRBD1 identical over 11 bases. The CDR3 length is 15 residues. Losses at the gene ends were 6 bases for V and 5 bases for J; bases not matched to a gene: 5. CDR1 is MRHNA and CDR2 is SNTAGT in the germline V gene. The CDR3 region has the DNA TGTGCCAGCAGCTTGGACAGGGGGCTTACCGGGGAGCTGTTTTTT. As protein: CASSLDRGLTGELFF.

This clone was picked up one time. The chain uses TRBV27 and TRBJ1-5; the D is unclear. The length of the CDR3 is 15 residues. The germline V gene has CDR1 MNHEY and CDR2 SMNVEV (reference sequence). Trimming removed 3 bases at V and 0 bases at J, with 9 bases between. CDR3 bases: TGTGCCAGCAGTTTGGGTTTAAATAGCAATCAGCCCCAGCATTTT. Translating it yields CASSLGLNSNQPQHF.

The chain recombines TRBV5-1 with TRBJ2-7, with 8 bases identical to TRBD2. The V gene's germline CDR1 is SGHRS and CDR2 YFSETQ. This CDR3 has 15 amino acids. Trimming removed 4 bases from V and 6 bases from J; junction bases left unmatched: 12. As DNA, the CDR3 is TGCGCCAGCAGCCCGGGGGGGCTGACTACGGGCGAGCAGTACTTC. The encoded protein is CASSPGGLTTGEQYF.

The chain combines TRBV30 with TRBJ1-5, with unresolved D. The CDR3 is made up of 15 amino acids. With 2 bases removed from V and 0 bases from J, the gap between germline ends came to 11 bases. CDR1 and CDR2 from the germline V gene are GTSNPN and SVGIG (reference sequence). CDR3 in amino acids: CAWSPDTLSNQPQHF. CDR3 coding DNA: TGTGCCTGGAGTCCCGACACCCTTAGCAATCAGCCCCAGCATTTT.

V usage is TRBV9 and J usage is TRBJ1-2; a possible D gene is TRBD1 (6 bases). The length of the CDR3 is 15 residues. V was clipped by 4 bases and J by 0 bases, with 13 bases between them. From germline, CDR1 is SGDLS and CDR2 YYNGEE. CDR3 loop: CASSLSSGANYGYTF. The CDR3 DNA is TGTGCCAGCAGCTTGTCGTCAGGGGCTAACTATGGCTACACCTTC. The full variable domain, in which reference TRBV9 and TRBJ1-2 provide the parts outside the CDR3, is DSGVTQTPKHLITATGQRVTLRCSPRSGDLSVYWYQQSLDQGLQFLIQYYNGEERAKGNILERFSAQQFPDLHSELNLSSLELGDSALYFCASSLSSGANYGYTFGSGTRLTVV.

The sample holds a few counts of this clone. The V call is TRBV6-5, the J call TRBJ1-2; tentatively, D is TRBD1 (5 bases). The germline gives CDR1 MNHEY, CDR2 SVGAGI. The ends were cut back, 6 bases at V and 5 bases at J, with 16 bases in the middle. The CDR3 runs 14 residues. In nucleotides, the CDR3 is TGTGCCAGCAGCCTAAGGGGATACAGTTATGGCTACACCTTC. Translated, it gives CASSLRGYSYGYTF.

The rearrangement uses TRBV21-1 and TRBJ1-1. TRBV21-1 is described as a pseudogene. The length of the CDR3 is 15 residues. DNA of the CDR3: TGTGCCAGCAGCCCCAGGCCGGGTACGAGCGCTGAAGCTTTCTTT. Protein sequence: CASSPRPGTSAEAFF.

This clone occurred a few times. This chain joins TRBV9 and TRBJ2-1; perhaps TRBD2 as D (6 bases). The V gene lost 7 bases and the J gene lost 4 bases, with 9 bases spanning the gap. Germline V gene sequence: CDR1 SGDLS, CDR2 YYNGEE. The CDR3 runs to 12 residues. CDR3 nucleotides: TGTGCCAGCGGCCGGGGGTACAATGAGCAGTTCTTC. Protein: CASGRGYNEQFF.

As DNA, the CDR3 is TGCAGCGCATCCGGAATAAGGGGTGAAAAACTGTTTTTT. Translating gives CSASGIRGEKLFF. The chain joins TRBV29-1 to TRBJ1-4, with TRBD1 as a possible D gene (5 bases). Looked up from germline, CDR1 is SQVTM and CDR2 is ANQGSEA. The germline V and J ends were trimmed by 7 bases and 7 bases, with 16 bases remaining between them. The CDR3 loop spans 13 amino acids.

This clone was found a few times. J is TRBJ2-7 and V is TRBV9; D is possibly TRBD2 (6 bases). There are 14 residues in the CDR3. Trimming stripped 0 bases from V and 6 bases from J, with 13 bases between. The germline gives CDR1 SGDLS, CDR2 YYNGEE. The CDR3 protein is CASSVAASAGEQYF. Here the CDR3 DNA reads TGTGCCAGCAGCGTAGCGGCTAGCGCAGGCGAGCAGTACTTC. The complete variable domain, with remaining parts taken from reference TRBV9 and TRBJ2-7, reads DSGVTQTPKHLITATGQRVTLRCSPRSGDLSVYWYQQSLDQGLQFLIQYYNGEERAKGNILERFSAQQFPDLHSELNLSSLELGDSALYFCASSVAASAGEQYFGPGTRLTVT.

The chain employs TRBV30 and TRBJ2-5, with 8 nucleotides matching TRBD1. The CDR3 covers 13 residues. Germline CDR1 and CDR2: GTSNPN and SVGIG (reference sequence). V trimming: 5 bases; J trimming: 2 bases; junction bases outside the gene matches: 4. The CDR3 is CAWLGQAQETQYF. The CDR3 DNA reads TGTGCCTGGCTGGGACAGGCACAAGAGACCCAGTACTTC.

V and J are TRBV5-1 and TRBJ2-3; 9 bases align to TRBD1. V shed 2 bases, J shed 0 bases, and the junction held 4 bases outside the gene matches. Germline CDR1 is SGHRS and CDR2 is YFSETQ. The CDR3 is made up of 16 amino acids. In DNA form, the CDR3 reads TGCGCCAGCAGCTTAACAACAGGGGGCAGCACAGATACGCAGTATTTT. Residues: CASSLTTGGSTDTQYF.

V usage is TRBV5-1 and J usage is TRBJ2-5; either TRBD1 or TRBD2 may supply D (5 bases each). The CDR3 has 15 amino acids. Germline assignment: CDR1 SGHRS and CDR2 YFSETQ. Trimming left V 1 base short and J 2 bases short, with 12 bases between. The CDR3 here is CASSLLGTEQETQYF. CDR3 nucleotide sequence: TGCGCCAGCAGCTTGCTGGGGACGGAGCAAGAGACCCAGTACTTC.

This chain uses TRBV28 with TRBJ2-5; D is possibly TRBD1 or TRBD2 (6 bases each). Trimming took 6 bases from V and 4 from J, leaving 15 bases between them. The germline V gene encodes CDR1 MDHEN and CDR2 SYDVKM. The CDR3 consists of 14 residues. DNA for the CDR3: TGTGCCAGCAGCCGGGGGCAGCCTCTAGAGACCCAGTACTTC. Translation: CASSRGQPLETQYF.

This sequence joins TRBV15 and TRBJ2-3; no definite D call. With 5 bases removed from V and 3 bases from J, the gap between germline ends came to 27 bases. The V gene's germline CDR1 is LNHNV and CDR2 YYDKDF (reference sequence). This CDR3 is built from 19 residues. CDR3 bases: TGTGCCACCAGCCTGTTTCTTACCGCGACATTGCCAAGGACAGATACGCAGTATTTT. Its protein product is CATSLFLTATLPRTDTQYF.

V usage is TRBV19 and J usage is TRBJ1-5, with 9 nucleotides matching TRBD1. V lost 4 bases, J lost 5 bases, and 9 bases stayed unmatched. Germline CDR1 LNHDA, CDR2 SQIVND (reference sequence). The CDR3 has 16 amino acids. The CDR3 DNA reads as TGTGCCAGTAGTACTAACGACAGGGGGAGTCATCAGCCCCAGCATTTT. Protein: CASSTNDRGSHQPQHF. The full variable domain, with the rest looked up from reference TRBV19 and TRBJ1-5, is DGGITQSPKYLFRKEGQNVTLSCEQNLNHDAMYWYRQDPGQGLRLIYYSQIVNDFQKGDIAEGYSVSREKKESFPLTVTSAQKNPTAFYLCASSTNDRGSHQPQHFGDGTRLSIL.

This sequence joins TRBV18 and TRBJ1-3, with D uncertain. Per the germline V gene, CDR1 is KGHSH and CDR2 is LQKENI. With 4 bases removed from V and 0 bases from J, the gap between germline ends came to 4 bases. The CDR3 has 13 amino acids. The CDR3 region has the DNA TGTGCCAGCTCACAGTACTCTGGAAACACCATATATTTT. Protein product: CASSQYSGNTIYF.

The chain employs TRBV29-1 and TRBJ2-2; 7 bases align to TRBD1. With 4 bases clipped from V and 5 bases from J, the junction kept 1 base outside the gene matches. The CDR3 extends over 12 amino acids. Germline lookup yields CDR1 SQVTM and CDR2 ANQGSEA. CDR3 sequence (DNA): TGCAGCGTTGCGACAGGGACCGGGGAGCTGTTTTTT. Protein product: CSVATGTGELFF.

CDR3 residues: CSVRRETQYF. The CDR3 DNA follows: TGCAGCGTCCGAAGGGAGACCCAGTACTTC. J is TRBJ2-5 and V is TRBV29-1; D is unclear. Germline-derived CDR1 and CDR2 are SQVTM and ANQGSEA. Trimming left V 6 bases short and J 5 bases short, with 7 bases between. The CDR3 sequence is 10 residues long.